This T cell receptor beta chain was sequenced during a study of blood T cell repertoires in COVID-19. Repertoires were generated with immunoSEQ multiplex PCR, while TCRdb's copy carries only in-frame clones and drops some. This sample has 200,000 to 250,000 clones, with roughly four fifths found just once. The CDR3 is 15 residues long. The germline gives CDR1 LNHDA, CDR2 SQIVND (reference sequence). With 5 bases removed from V and 0 bases from J, the gap between germline ends came to 11 bases. The receptor comes from a man aged 35-49 years who had recovered from COVID-19. The sequenced sample consisted of PBMCs or T cells enriched from blood (not recorded which). The chain links TRBV19 to TRBJ1-5, with a possible D match to TRBD1 (5 bases). The CDR3: CASSGVGDSNQPQHF. The DNA of the CDR3 is TGTGCCAGTAGTGGTGTAGGGGATAGCAATCAGCCCCAGCATTTT.